This TCR beta chain came from a study of Graves' ophthalmopathy and Graves' hyperthyroidism. Trimming cost V 0 bases and J 7 bases; bases outside gene matches: 7. Germline loops: CDR1 DFQATT, CDR2 SNEGSKA (reference sequence). The CDR3 runs 15 residues. Every ophthalmopathy donor presented moderate-to-severe activity, CAS ≥3, NOSPECS ≥4 and duration under 3 months. This clonotype was seen many times. Its antigen is not known. Regarding the study as a whole: From stable hyperthyroidism, ophthalmopathy was separated by a 13-signature model with about 88% sensitivity and over 70% specificity. Blood repertoires reportedly contained most expanded thyroid clonotypes above 0.001 frequency. The model reached around 70% sensitivity and under 75% specificity for predicting ophthalmopathy progression.

For repertoire sequencing, the TCR beta CDR3 regions were amplified from RNA transcripts. After a first-round RT-PCR with HTBI primers, a second-round multiplex PCR was run. One entry per CDR3 protein, called by TCRdb with MiXCR from the multiplex PCR reads. The repertoire holds approximately 210,000 distinct CDR3 sequences, with around 30% as singletons. V is TRBV20-1 and J is TRBJ2-5; 11 bases are a match to TRBD2. The sample taken for sequencing was peripheral blood. The sequence came from a man in his fifties with Graves' ophthalmopathy. The CDR3 region is CSARDPLLAGGTQYF. CDR3 sequence (DNA): TGCAGTGCTAGAGATCCCCTCCTAGCGGGAGGGACCCAGTACTTC.